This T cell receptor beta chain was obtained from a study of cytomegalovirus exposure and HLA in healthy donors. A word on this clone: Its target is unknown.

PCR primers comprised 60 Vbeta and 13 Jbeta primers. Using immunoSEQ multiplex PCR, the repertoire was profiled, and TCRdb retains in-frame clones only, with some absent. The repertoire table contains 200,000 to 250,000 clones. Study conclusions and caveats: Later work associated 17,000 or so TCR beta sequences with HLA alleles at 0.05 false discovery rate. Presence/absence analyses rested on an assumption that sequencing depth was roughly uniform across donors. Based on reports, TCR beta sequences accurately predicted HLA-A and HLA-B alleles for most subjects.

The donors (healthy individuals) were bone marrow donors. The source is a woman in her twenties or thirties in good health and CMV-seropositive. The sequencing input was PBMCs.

The CDR3 loop reads CASSLLLADGNEQFF. The CDR3 DNA reads as TGTGCCAGCAGCTTATTATTAGCGGACGGCAATGAGCAGTTCTTC. The chain couples TRBV7-6 to TRBJ2-1; maybe TRBD2 (6 bases). Trimming stripped 2 bases from V and 6 bases from J, with 14 bases between. Germline V gene lookup returns CDR1 SGHVS and CDR2 FNYEAQ. CDR3 length: 15 amino acids.